This T cell receptor beta chain originates from a study of blood T cell repertoires in COVID-19. Overall study context: Samples representing acute and convalescent COVID-19 were sourced from the United States, Italy and Spain. T cells, B-cell-depleted T cells, or PBMCs provided the cDNA or gDNA that served as material.

Per the original data handling: Reference gene primer amplification gave nucleated cell count estimates. Assay used: immunoSEQ multiplex PCR; TCRdb lists only in-frame clones, some missing. The DNA was the basis for D and trimming; V, J and clone size are from that table. Among 250,000 or so clones listed, about 83% were seen once. Trimming stripped 4 bases from V and 4 bases from J, with 9 bases between. The CDR3 has 14 amino acids. Per germline, CDR1 SGHRS and CDR2 YFSETQ. The sequence derives from a woman aged 40 to 49 who had recovered from COVID-19. The sample taken for sequencing was peripheral blood. This chain joins TRBV5-1 and TRBJ2-6; no definite D call. The DNA of the CDR3 is TGCGCCAGCAGCCCTTCTACGGGGGCCAACGTCCTGACTTTC. Its protein is CASSPSTGANVLTF.